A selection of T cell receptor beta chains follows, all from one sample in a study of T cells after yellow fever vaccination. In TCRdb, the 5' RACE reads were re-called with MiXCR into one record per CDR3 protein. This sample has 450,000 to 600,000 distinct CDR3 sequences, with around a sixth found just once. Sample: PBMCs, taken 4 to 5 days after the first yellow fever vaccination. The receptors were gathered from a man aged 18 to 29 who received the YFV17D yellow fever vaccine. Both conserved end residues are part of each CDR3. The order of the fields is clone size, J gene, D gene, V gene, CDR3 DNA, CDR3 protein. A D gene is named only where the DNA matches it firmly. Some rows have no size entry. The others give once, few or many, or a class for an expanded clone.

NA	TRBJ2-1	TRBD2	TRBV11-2	TGTGCCAGCAGCTTACCAGCGGGAGCCCACAATGAGCAGTTCTTC	CASSLPAGAHNEQFF
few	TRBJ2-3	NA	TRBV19	TGTGCCAGTAGTATTGGAGTAGCTCCCCCAGATACGCAGTATTTT	CASSIGVAPPDTQYF
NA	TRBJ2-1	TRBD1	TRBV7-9	TGTGCCAGCAGCTTAACAGGGGGCCTCAGGGCCTACAATGAGCTGTTCTTC	CASSLTGGLRAYNELFF
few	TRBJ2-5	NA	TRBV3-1	TGTGCCAGCAGCCACACTCCGGATTGGGAGACCCAGTACTTC	CASSHTPDWETQYF
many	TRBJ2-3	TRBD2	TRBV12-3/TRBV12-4	TGTGCCAGCAGCTTGCGGGGGAGACTCACAGATACGCAGTATTTT	CASSLRGRLTDTQYF
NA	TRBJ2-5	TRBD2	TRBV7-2	TGTGCCAGCAGCTTAATGGGGACTAGCGAGAACCAGTACTTC	CASSLMGTSENQYF
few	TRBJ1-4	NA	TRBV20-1	TGCAGTGCTAGAGGGGCAGGCAATGAAAAACTGTTTTTT	CSARGAGNEKLFF
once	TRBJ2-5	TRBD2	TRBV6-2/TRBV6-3	TGTGCCAGCAGGATCGTACCTAGCGGGGATCAAGAGACCCAGTACTTC	CASRIVPSGDQETQYF
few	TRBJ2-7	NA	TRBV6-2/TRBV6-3	TGTGCCAGCAGTTACGATGCGGGTTTCACCTACGAGCAGTACTTC	CASSYDAGFTYEQYF
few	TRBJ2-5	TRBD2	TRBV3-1	TGTGCCAGCAGTCGGGGGGGCCCCAAGACCCAGTACTTC	CASSRGGPKTQYF
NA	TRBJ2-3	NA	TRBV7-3	TGTGCCAGCAGCGTGGACAGCCCAGATACGCAGTATTTT	CASSVDSPDTQYF
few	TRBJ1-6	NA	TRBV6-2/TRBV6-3	TGTGCCAGCGAGGACGGTTGGGGTTCACCCCTCCACTTT	CASEDGWGSPLHF
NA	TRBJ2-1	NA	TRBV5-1	TGCGCCAGCAGCTATCGCTCCTACAATGAGCAGTTCTTC	CASSYRSYNEQFF
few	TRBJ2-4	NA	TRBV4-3	TGCGCCAGCAGCCAAGGGGTAGGGGGCAAAAACATTCAGTACTTC	CASSQGVGGKNIQYF